The entry below gives a single T cell receptor (beta chain) sequence along with its context. The repertoire was sequenced with immunoSEQ multiplex PCR; TCRdb's copy has only in-frame clones and lacks some. The table includes roughly 160,000 clones, approximately 82% detected once. This sample was taken from a study of blood T cell repertoires in COVID-19. Study-level background: Collection of acute and convalescent COVID-19 samples took place in the United States, Italy and Spain.

Trimming shortened V by 4 bases and J by 3 bases, and 13 bases separated the two germline ends. The CDR3 covers 15 residues. Looked up from germline, CDR1 is MNHEY and CDR2 is SVGAGI. This TCR came from a woman at least 80 years old with active or convalescent COVID-19. Material for sequencing was peripheral blood. The V call is TRBV6-5, the J call TRBJ1-5; D possibly corresponds to TRBD1 (6 bases). The CDR3 region is CASSLGGGPNQPQHF. For the CDR3, the DNA is TGTGCCAGCAGTTTGGGAGGGGGACCCAATCAGCCCCAGCATTTT.